This T cell receptor beta chain was documented in a study of breast tumors, draining lymph nodes, adjacent tissues. Axillary draining lymph nodes of breast cancer patients supplied the node samples. Germline assignment: CDR1 LGHNA and CDR2 YSLEER. This CDR3 has 13 amino acids. V was clipped by 1 base and J by 7 bases, with 8 bases between them. One entry per CDR3 protein, called by TCRdb with MiXCR from the multiplex PCR reads. Of 150,000 to 200,000 distinct CDR3 sequences in the sample, approximately 33% are singletons; the top ten hold more than 3.5%. Many counts were recorded for this clonotype. The specimen sequenced was axillary lymph node tissue. This sequence originates from a female donor with breast cancer. Some clones in this sample may be carry-over from other donors' samples. The chain employs TRBV4-3 and TRBJ1-5; D is unclear. CDR3 sequence reads: CASSQGLGQPQHF. The CDR3 DNA is TGCGCCAGCAGCCAAGGACTAGGACAGCCCCAGCATTTT.